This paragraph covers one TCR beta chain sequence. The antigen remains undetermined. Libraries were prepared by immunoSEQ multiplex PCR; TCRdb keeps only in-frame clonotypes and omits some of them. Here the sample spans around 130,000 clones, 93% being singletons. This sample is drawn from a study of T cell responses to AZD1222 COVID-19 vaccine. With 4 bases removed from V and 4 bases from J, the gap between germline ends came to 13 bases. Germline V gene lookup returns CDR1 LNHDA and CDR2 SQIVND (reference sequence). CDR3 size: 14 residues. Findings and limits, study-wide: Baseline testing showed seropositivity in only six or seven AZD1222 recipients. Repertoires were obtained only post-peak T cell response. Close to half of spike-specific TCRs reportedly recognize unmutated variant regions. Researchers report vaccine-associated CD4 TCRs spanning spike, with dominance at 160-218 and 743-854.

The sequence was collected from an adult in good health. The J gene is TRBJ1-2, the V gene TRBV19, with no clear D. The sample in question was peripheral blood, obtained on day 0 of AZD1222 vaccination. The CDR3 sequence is CASSRGSLIYGYTF. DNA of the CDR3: TGTGCCAGTAGTAGAGGGTCCCTAATCTATGGCTACACCTTC.